Each of the 2 T cell receptor beta chains below was sequenced from the same sample in a study of T cells in localized non-small cell lung cancer. Some clones are missing from TCRdb's copy, which holds only in-frame ones; the method was immunoSEQ multiplex PCR. This sample has 70,000 to 95,000 clones; roughly 91% occur once, and the top ten carry 4.1%. The source was PBMCs, collected before any cancer treatment. These receptors came from a woman aged 40-75 years with stage II squamous cell lung carcinoma.

The chain employs TRBV6-5 and TRBJ1-2, with 10 nucleotides matching TRBD1. J gave up 6 bases and V 5 bases, and 6 bases lay outside the gene matches. The CDR3 runs 14 residues. Per the germline V gene, CDR1 is MNHEY and CDR2 is SVGAGI. The CDR3 loop is CASSLRGQGDGYTF. The CDR3 DNA reads TGTGCCAGCAGTCTTAGAGGACAGGGGGATGGCTACACCTTC.

Only a few counts were recorded for this clone. This chain uses TRBV7-8 with TRBJ2-7; weak D call: TRBD1 (6 bases). Germline CDR1 reads SGHVS; CDR2 reads FQNEAQ. The CDR3 covers 14 residues. V dropped 5 bases and J dropped 7 bases, with 18 bases sitting between them. The CDR3: CASSPTGNRGEQYF. The CDR3, as DNA: TGTGCCAGCAGCCCCACAGGGAATCGTGGAGAGCAGTACTTC.